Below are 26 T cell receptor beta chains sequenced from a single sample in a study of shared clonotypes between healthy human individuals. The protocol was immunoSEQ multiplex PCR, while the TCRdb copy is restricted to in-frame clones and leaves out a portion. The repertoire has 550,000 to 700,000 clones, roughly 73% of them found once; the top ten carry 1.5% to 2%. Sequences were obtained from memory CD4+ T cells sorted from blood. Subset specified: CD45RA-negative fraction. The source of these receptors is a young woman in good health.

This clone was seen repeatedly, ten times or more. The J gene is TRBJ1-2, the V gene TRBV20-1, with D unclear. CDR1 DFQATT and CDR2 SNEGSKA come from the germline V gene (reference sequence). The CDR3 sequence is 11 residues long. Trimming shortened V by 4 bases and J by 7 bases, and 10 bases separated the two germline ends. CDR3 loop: CSAIRQAGYTF. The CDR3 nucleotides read TGCAGTGCTATCCGACAAGCTGGCTACACCTTC.

CDR3 coding DNA: TGTGCCAGCTTCCGGCGGGGGGGCGGTGAAAAACTGTTTTTT. This sequence encodes CASFRRGGGEKLFF. The chain couples TRBV5-6 to TRBJ1-4; D may be TRBD1 (6 bases). Trimming left V 7 bases short and J 7 bases short, with 17 bases between. Germline-derived CDR1 and CDR2 are SGHDT and YYEEEE. CDR3 size: 14 residues.

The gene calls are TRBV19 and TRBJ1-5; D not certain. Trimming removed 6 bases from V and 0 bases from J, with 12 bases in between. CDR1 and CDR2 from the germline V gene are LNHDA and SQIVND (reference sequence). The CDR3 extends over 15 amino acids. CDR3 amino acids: CASRSSHYSNQPQHF. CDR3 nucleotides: TGTGCCAGTAGATCTAGTCATTATAGCAATCAGCCCCAGCATTTT.

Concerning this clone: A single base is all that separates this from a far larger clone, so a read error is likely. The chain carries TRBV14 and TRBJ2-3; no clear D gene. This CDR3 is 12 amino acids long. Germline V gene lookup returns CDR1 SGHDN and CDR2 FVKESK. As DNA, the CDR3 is TGCGCCAGCAGCTATAGCACAGATACGCAGTATTTT. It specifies CASSYSTDTQYF.

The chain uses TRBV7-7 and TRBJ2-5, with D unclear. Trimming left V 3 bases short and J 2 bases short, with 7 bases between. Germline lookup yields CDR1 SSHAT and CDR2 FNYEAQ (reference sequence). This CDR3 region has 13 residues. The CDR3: CASSFGRQETQYF. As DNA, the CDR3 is TGTGCCAGCAGCTTTGGCAGGCAAGAGACCCAGTACTTC.

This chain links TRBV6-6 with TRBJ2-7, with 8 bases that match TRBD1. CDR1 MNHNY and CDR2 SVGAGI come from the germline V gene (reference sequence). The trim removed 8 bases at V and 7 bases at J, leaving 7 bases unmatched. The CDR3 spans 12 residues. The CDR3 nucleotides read TGTGCCAGCTGGACAGGGCTAGGAGAGCAGTACTTC. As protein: CASWTGLGEQYF.

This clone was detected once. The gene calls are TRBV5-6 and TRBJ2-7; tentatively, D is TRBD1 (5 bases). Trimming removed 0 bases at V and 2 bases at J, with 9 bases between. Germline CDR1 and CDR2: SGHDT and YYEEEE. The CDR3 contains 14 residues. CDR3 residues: CASSLGGVTYEQYF. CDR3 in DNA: TGTGCCAGCAGCTTGGGGGGCGTAACCTACGAGCAGTACTTC.

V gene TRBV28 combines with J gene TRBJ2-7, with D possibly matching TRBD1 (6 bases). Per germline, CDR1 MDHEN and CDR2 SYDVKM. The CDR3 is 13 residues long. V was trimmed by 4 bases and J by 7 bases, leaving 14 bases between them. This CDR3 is CASSSMGHGEQYF. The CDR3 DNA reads TGTGCCAGCAGTTCAATGGGACATGGGGAGCAGTACTTC.

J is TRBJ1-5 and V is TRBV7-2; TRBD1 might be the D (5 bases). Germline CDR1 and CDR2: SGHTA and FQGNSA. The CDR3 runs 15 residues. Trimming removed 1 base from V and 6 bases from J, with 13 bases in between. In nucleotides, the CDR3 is TGTGCCAGCAGCTTAGAAGGGCAGGGAAGTCAGCCCCAGCATTTT. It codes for CASSLEGQGSQPQHF.

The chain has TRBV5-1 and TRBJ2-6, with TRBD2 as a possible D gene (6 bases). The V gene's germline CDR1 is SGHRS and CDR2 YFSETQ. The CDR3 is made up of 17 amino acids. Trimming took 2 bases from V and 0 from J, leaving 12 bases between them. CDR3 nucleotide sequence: TGCGCCAGCAGCTTACTAGCTCTCCTCTCTGGGGCCAACGTCCTGACTTTC. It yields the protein CASSLLALLSGANVLTF.

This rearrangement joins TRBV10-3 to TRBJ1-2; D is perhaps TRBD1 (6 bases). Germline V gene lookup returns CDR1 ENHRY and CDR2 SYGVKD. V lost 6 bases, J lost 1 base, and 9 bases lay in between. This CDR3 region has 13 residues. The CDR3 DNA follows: TGTGCCATCAGGGGGGCCTTTAACTATGGCTACACCTTC. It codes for CAIRGAFNYGYTF.

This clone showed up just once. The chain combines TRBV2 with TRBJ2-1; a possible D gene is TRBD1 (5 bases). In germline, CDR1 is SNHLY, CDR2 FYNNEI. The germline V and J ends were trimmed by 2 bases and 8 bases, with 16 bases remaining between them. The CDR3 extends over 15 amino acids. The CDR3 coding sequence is TGTGCCAGCAGTGAACAGGGTAACGGGCGGTATGAGCAGTTCTTC. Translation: CASSEQGNGRYEQFF.

For the CDR3, the DNA is TGTGCCAGCAGTGAAATCTTTGAGCAGTTCTTC. This gives the protein CASSEIFEQFF. V is TRBV2 and J is TRBJ2-1; D is ambiguous. The germline V gene has CDR1 SNHLY and CDR2 FYNNEI. This CDR3 region has 11 residues. V was shortened by 2 bases and J by 9 bases, with 5 bases between the two germline ends.

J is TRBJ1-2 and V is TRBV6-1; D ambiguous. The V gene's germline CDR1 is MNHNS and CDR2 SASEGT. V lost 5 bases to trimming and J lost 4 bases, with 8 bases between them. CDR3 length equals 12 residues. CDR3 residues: CASSSQSYGYTF. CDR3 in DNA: TGTGCCAGCAGTTCACAGAGCTATGGCTACACCTTC.

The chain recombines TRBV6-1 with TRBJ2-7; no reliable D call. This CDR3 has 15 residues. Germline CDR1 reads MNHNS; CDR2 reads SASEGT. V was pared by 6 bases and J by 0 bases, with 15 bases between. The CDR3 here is CASSLGQSDSYEQYF. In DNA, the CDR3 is TGTGCCAGCAGCCTCGGTCAGTCAGACTCCTACGAGCAGTACTTC.

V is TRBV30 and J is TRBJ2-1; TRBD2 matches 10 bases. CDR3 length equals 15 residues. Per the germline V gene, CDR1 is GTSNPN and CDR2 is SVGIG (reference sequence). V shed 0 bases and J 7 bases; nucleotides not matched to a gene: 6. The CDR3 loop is CAWSVGTSGKNEQFF. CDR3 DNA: TGTGCCTGGAGTGTGGGTACTAGCGGGAAAAATGAGCAGTTCTTC.

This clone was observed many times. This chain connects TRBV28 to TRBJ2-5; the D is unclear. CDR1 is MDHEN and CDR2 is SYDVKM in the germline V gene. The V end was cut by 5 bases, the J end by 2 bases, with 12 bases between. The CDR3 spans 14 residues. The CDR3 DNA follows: TGTGCCAGCAGTCCACTGGGGAAGCAAGAGACCCAGTACTTC. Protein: CASSPLGKQETQYF.

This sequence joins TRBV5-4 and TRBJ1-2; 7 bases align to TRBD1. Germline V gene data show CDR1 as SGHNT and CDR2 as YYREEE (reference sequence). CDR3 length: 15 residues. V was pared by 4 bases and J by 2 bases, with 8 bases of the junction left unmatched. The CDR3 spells CASSRTSTGNYGYTF. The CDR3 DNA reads TGTGCCAGCAGCCGAACATCGACAGGGAACTATGGCTACACCTTC.

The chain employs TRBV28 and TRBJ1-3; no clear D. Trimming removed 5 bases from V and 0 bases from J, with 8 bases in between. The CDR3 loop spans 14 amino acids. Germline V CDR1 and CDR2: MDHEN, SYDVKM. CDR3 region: CASSPGHSGNTIYF. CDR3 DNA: TGTGCCAGCAGTCCCGGCCACTCTGGAAACACCATATATTTT.

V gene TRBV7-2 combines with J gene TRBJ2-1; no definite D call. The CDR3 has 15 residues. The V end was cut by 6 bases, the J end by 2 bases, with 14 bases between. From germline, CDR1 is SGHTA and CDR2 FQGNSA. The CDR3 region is CASSLRSPPYNEQFF. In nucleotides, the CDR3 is TGTGCCAGCAGTCTTCGGAGTCCCCCCTACAATGAGCAGTTCTTC.

CDR3 in amino acids: CASSPRGPSGNTIYF. CDR3 sequence (DNA): TGCGCCAGCAGCCCGAGGGGCCCCTCTGGAAACACCATATATTTT. The J gene is TRBJ1-3, the V gene TRBV5-1; TRBD1 might be the D (5 bases). CDR1 and CDR2 from the germline V gene are SGHRS and YFSETQ. CDR3 length equals 15 residues. Trimming shortened V by 4 bases and J by 0 bases, and 11 bases separated the two germline ends.

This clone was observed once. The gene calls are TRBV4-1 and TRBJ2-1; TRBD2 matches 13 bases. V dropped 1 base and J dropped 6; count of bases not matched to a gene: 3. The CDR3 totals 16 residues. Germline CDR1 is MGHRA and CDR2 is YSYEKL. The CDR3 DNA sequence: TGCGCCAGCAGCCAAGGGACTAGCGGGAGACGCAATGAGCAGTTCTTC. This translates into CASSQGTSGRRNEQFF.

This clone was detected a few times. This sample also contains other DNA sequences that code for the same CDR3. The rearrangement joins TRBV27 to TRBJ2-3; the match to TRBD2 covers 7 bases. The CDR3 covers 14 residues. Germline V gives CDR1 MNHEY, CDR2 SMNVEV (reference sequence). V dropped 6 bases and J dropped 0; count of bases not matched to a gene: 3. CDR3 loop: CASSLGGSTDTQYF. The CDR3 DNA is TGTGCCAGCAGCCTCGGGGGGAGCACAGATACGCAGTATTTT.

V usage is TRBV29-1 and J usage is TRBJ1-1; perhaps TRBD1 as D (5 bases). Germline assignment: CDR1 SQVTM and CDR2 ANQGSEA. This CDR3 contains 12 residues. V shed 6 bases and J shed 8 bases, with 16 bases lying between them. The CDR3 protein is CSVAVWDGEAFF. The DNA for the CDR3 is TGCAGCGTAGCTGTGTGGGACGGAGAAGCTTTCTTT.

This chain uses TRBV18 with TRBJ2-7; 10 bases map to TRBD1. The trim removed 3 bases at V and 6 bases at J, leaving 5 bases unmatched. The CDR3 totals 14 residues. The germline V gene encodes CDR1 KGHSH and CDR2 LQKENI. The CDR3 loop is CASSPGQGVGEQYF. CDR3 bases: TGTGCCAGCTCACCCGGACAGGGGGTTGGCGAGCAGTACTTC.

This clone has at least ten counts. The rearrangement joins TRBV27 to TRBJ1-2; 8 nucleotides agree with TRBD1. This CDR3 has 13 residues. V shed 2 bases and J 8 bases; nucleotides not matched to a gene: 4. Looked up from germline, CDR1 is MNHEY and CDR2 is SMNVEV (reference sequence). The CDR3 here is CASSLPGGRGYTF. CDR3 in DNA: TGTGCCAGCAGTTTACCAGGGGGCCGGGGCTACACCTTC.